Below are 15 T cell receptor beta chains sequenced from a single sample in a study of cytomegalovirus exposure and HLA in healthy donors. It was with 60 Vbeta and 13 Jbeta primers that the PCR ran. TCRdb keeps only in-frame clones here, not all; method: immunoSEQ multiplex PCR. The sample records 180,000 or so clones, 78% being singletons. Sequences were obtained from PBMCs. The receptor source for this set is a female donor in good health and CMV-seronegative.

This chain joins TRBV9 and TRBJ2-7, with 11 positions matching TRBD2. Looked up from germline, CDR1 is SGDLS and CDR2 is YYNGEE. The length of the CDR3 is 17 residues. Trimming at V came to 3 bases and at J to 1 base, leaving 9 bases not matched to a gene. In DNA form, the CDR3 reads TGTGCCAGCAGCGCGCGGCCCGGGACTAGCGGTTCCTACGAGCAGTACTTC. It codes for CASSARPGTSGSYEQYF.

This clone appeared once. This chain joins TRBV2 and TRBJ2-7; 10 positions agree with TRBD2. The trim removed 7 bases at V and 0 bases at J, leaving 3 bases unmatched. The germline V gene encodes CDR1 SNHLY and CDR2 FYNNEI. This CDR3 spans 14 amino acids. This CDR3 reads CASISGRPSYEQYF. CDR3 bases: TGTGCCAGCATTAGCGGGAGGCCCTCCTACGAGCAGTACTTC.

The chain employs TRBV13 and TRBJ2-1; 9 bases fit TRBD2. The J segment lost 4 bases and the V segment lost 3 bases, leaving 4 bases of the junction unmatched. The CDR3 length is 15 residues. CDR1 and CDR2 from the germline V gene are PRHDT and FYEKMQ (reference sequence). CDR3 in DNA: TGTGCCAGCAGCTTCCGCCTAGCGGGATACAATGAGCAGTTCTTC. Its translation: CASSFRLAGYNEQFF.

The V and J genes are TRBV12-5 and TRBJ2-1; 8 bases are a match to TRBD2. The CDR3 spans 18 residues. The ends lost 2 bases at V and 0 bases at J; junction bases unmatched: 9. Germline loops: CDR1 LGHNT, CDR2 FRNRAP. The CDR3 DNA reads TGTGCTAGTGGTTTGATCCGATGGCGGGAGGACTCCTACAATGAGCAGTTCTTC. It specifies CASGLIRWREDSYNEQFF.

The chain recombines TRBV27 with TRBJ2-3; 10 positions agree with TRBD2. The length of the CDR3 is 13 residues. The V segment lost 8 bases and the J segment 7 bases; nucleotides outside the gene matches: 6. Germline V lookup: CDR1 MNHEY, CDR2 SMNVEV (reference sequence). The CDR3 loop reads CASRTSGRHTQYF. The CDR3 DNA sequence: TGTGCCAGCCGGACTAGCGGCCGCCATACGCAGTATTTT.

There are a few counts of this clone. This rearrangement joins TRBV30 to TRBJ2-3, with a possible D match to TRBD2 (5 bases). The CDR3 loop spans 14 amino acids. The germline V gene encodes CDR1 GTSNPN and CDR2 SVGIG (reference sequence). Trimming removed 2 bases at V and 3 bases at J, with 12 bases between. The CDR3, as DNA: TGTGCCTGGAGTTTGGTAACGGGGACAGATACGCAGTATTTT. Its protein is CAWSLVTGTDTQYF.

V usage is TRBV2 and J usage is TRBJ1-1, with 9 bases aligning to TRBD1. This CDR3 contains 13 residues. V lost 6 bases to trimming and J lost 3 bases; unmatched junction nucleotides: 2. The germline V gene encodes CDR1 SNHLY and CDR2 FYNNEI. The CDR3, as DNA: TGTGCCAGCAGGGGACAGGGAGACACTGAAGCTTTCTTT. This sequence encodes CASRGQGDTEAFF.

V usage is TRBV4-1 and J usage is TRBJ1-5, with 7 bases fitting TRBD1. Looked up from germline, CDR1 is MGHRA and CDR2 is YSYEKL. There are 18 residues in the CDR3. V gave up 1 base and J gave up 0 bases; unmatched junction bases: 9. The CDR3 DNA is TGCGCCAGCAGCCAAGTGAGGGGGCAAGGGAATAGCAATCAGCCCCAGCATTTT. Translation: CASSQVRGQGNSNQPQHF.

The chain links TRBV5-8 to TRBJ2-1, with 7 bases that match TRBD1. V shed 4 bases, J shed 7 bases, and the junction held 8 bases outside the gene matches. The CDR3 sequence is 14 residues long. CDR1 and CDR2 (germline): SGHTS, YDEGEE. The CDR3 DNA reads TGTGCCAGCAGCCTGGGACAGTCTCGGAATGAGCAGTTCTTC. It encodes CASSLGQSRNEQFF.

This chain links TRBV7-8 with TRBJ1-2; 10 bases are a match to TRBD1. Trimming cost V 6 bases and J 7 bases; bases outside gene matches: 5. The CDR3 loop spans 13 amino acids. The germline V gene encodes CDR1 SGHVS and CDR2 FQNEAQ. The CDR3 DNA reads TGTGCCAGCAGAAGGGACAGGGGCTCTGGCTACACCTTC. Translation gives CASRRDRGSGYTF.

The genes are TRBV5-1 and TRBJ1-6; D is unclear. Germline CDR1 SGHRS, CDR2 YFSETQ. Between the trimmed V and J ends, which lost 3 bases and 8 bases, there was a span of 6 bases. The CDR3 is made up of 12 amino acids. CDR3 DNA: TGCGCCAGCAGCTCTGACTATTCACCCCTCCACTTT. Residues: CASSSDYSPLHF.

This clone was counted between two and nine times. V gene TRBV5-1 combines with J gene TRBJ2-7; 11 bases map to TRBD1. With V trimmed by 3 bases and J by 0 bases, 2 bases remained unmatched. This CDR3 comprises 15 residues. Germline V gene lookup returns CDR1 SGHRS and CDR2 YFSETQ. CDR3 residues: CASSSGTGGSYEQYF. CDR3 sequence (DNA): TGCGCCAGCAGCTCCGGGACAGGGGGCTCCTACGAGCAGTACTTC.

This clone came up once. This chain links TRBV6-1 with TRBJ1-6, with TRBD1 matching over 10 bases. Germline lookup yields CDR1 MNHNS and CDR2 SASEGT. The CDR3 loop spans 17 amino acids. Trimming took 2 bases from V and 9 from J; bases not matched to a gene: 10. CDR3 residues: CASSERGGQGDSSPLHF. CDR3 nucleotides: TGTGCCAGCAGTGAAAGGGGAGGACAGGGGGATAGTTCACCCCTCCACTTT.

V usage is TRBV21-1 and J usage is TRBJ2-1; the D call of TRBD2 is as the table states it, not checked on the DNA. TRBV21-1 is deemed a pseudogene. The CDR3 runs to 18 residues. The CDR3 DNA is TGTGCCAGCAGCAAAGGGGTCCGGCTAGCGGGAGCTCCCGATGAGCAGTTCTTC. It yields the protein CASSKGVRLAGAPDEQFF.

This chain connects TRBV21-1 to TRBJ1-1; the tabulated D call, TRBD1, remains unverified against the DNA. TRBV21-1 is deemed a pseudogene. The CDR3 is made up of 13 amino acids. Here the CDR3 reads CAPPGQGGTEAFF. CDR3 DNA sequence: TGTGCCCCACCGGGACAGGGGGGCACTGAAGCTTTCTTT.